The next 16 T cell receptor beta chains were all read from a single sample in a study of T-cell memory formation after mild COVID-19. TCRdb redid the calling of the 5' RACE reads with MiXCR, one entry per CDR3 protein. The sample has hundreds of thousands of distinct CDR3 sequences; approximately 16% are singletons. Specimen: PBMCs or a T cell subset sorted from them (not recorded which). The receptors originated from a man aged 18 to 29 who had mild COVID-19 (a few samples of this study predate the infection). Cell type and time point are not known.

This clonotype was seen more than once but under ten times. The genes are TRBV5-6 and TRBJ2-1, with a weak D call TRBD2 (6 bases). Germline CDR1 and CDR2: SGHDT and YYEEEE. CDR3 length: 15 residues. V was trimmed by 6 bases and J by 3 bases, leaving 16 bases between them. Written as DNA, the CDR3 is TGTGCCAGCACCCAAGGAGGAGGGCTCTACAATGAGCAGTTCTTC. Its protein product is CASTQGGGLYNEQFF.

The chain couples TRBV9 to TRBJ2-7, with TRBD2 matching 11 bases. CDR3 length: 15 amino acids. V was clipped by 3 bases and J by 4 bases; unmatched bases: 6. Looked up from germline, CDR1 is SGDLS and CDR2 is YYNGEE. The CDR3 loop reads CASSARSSGGYEQYF. The CDR3 DNA reads as TGTGCCAGCAGCGCCCGCTCTAGCGGGGGGTACGAGCAGTACTTC.

The chain combines TRBV5-1 with TRBJ2-7; perhaps TRBD2 as D (6 bases). Germline CDR1 and CDR2: SGHRS and YFSETQ. There are 16 residues in the CDR3. V was shortened by 3 bases and J by 3 bases, with 19 bases between the two germline ends. CDR3 sequence: CASSYSVGSGDYEQYF. In DNA form, the CDR3 reads TGCGCCAGCAGCTATTCGGTTGGGTCGGGGGACTACGAGCAGTACTTC.

This chain links TRBV20-1 with TRBJ1-2; 8 bases line up with TRBD1. CDR1 and CDR2 from the germline V gene are DFQATT and SNEGSKA (reference sequence). This CDR3 region has 13 residues. With V trimmed by 6 bases and J by 5 bases, 8 bases remained unmatched. CDR3 in DNA: TGCAGTGCGCCCGGGACAGGCTTTTATGGCTACACCTTC. Residues: CSAPGTGFYGYTF.

The J gene is TRBJ1-1, the V gene TRBV5-1; D remains ambiguous. V was trimmed by 2 bases and J by 2 bases, leaving 7 bases between them. The CDR3 contains 13 residues. Germline V CDR1 and CDR2: SGHRS, YFSETQ. The CDR3 nucleotides are TGCGCCAGCAGCTTTAGCAGTAACACTGAAGCTTTCTTT. It specifies CASSFSSNTEAFF.

This chain uses TRBV4-1 with TRBJ2-3, with D hard to call. There are 13 residues in the CDR3. Per germline, CDR1 MGHRA and CDR2 YSYEKL. Trimming took off 3 bases at V and 6 bases at J, with 10 bases between the two ends. The CDR3 here is CASSHHGLDTQYF. The CDR3, as DNA: TGCGCCAGCAGCCACCATGGCCTTGATACGCAGTATTTT.

The chain combines TRBV6-5 with TRBJ2-2; D uncertain. Trimming removed 6 bases from V and 7 bases from J, with 15 bases in between. The CDR3 has 14 amino acids. Per germline, CDR1 MNHEY and CDR2 SVGAGI. CDR3 in DNA: TGTGCCAGCAGCCCCCTAAGGGCCGGCGGGGAGCTGTTTTTT. Encoded protein: CASSPLRAGGELFF.

This clonotype showed up just a few times. In DNA, the CDR3 is TGCGCCAGCAGCTTCGACAGGGGGGCGGAGCAGTACTTC. Translating it yields CASSFDRGAEQYF. The V gene is TRBV5-1, the J gene TRBJ2-7, with TRBD1 identical over 9 bases. The CDR3 sequence is 13 residues long. V lost 2 bases, J lost 7 bases, and 4 bases stayed unmatched. Looked up from germline, CDR1 is SGHRS and CDR2 is YFSETQ.

This clonotype showed up just a few times. The chain combines TRBV10-3 with TRBJ2-7; possible D gene TRBD2, 6 bases. The germline V gene has CDR1 ENHRY and CDR2 SYGVKD. The CDR3 has 15 amino acids. The germline V and J ends were trimmed by 4 bases and 6 bases, with 19 bases remaining between them. CDR3 sequence reads: CAISASEGRRSEQYF. The CDR3 coding sequence is TGTGCCATCAGTGCATCGGAGGGCCGACGTAGCGAGCAGTACTTC.

This clonotype was seen more than once but under ten times. The chain has TRBV10-3 and TRBJ2-5; D tentatively fits TRBD1 or TRBD2 (6 bases each). Germline CDR1 and CDR2: ENHRY and SYGVKD. The CDR3 totals 13 residues. The V end lost 3 bases, the J end lost 4 bases, and 9 bases lay between the germline ends. CDR3 DNA sequence: TGTGCCATCAGTGACAGGGGAGGAGAGACCCAGTACTTC. It translates to CAISDRGGETQYF.

The J gene is TRBJ1-5, the V gene TRBV28, with D hard to call. Germline V gene lookup returns CDR1 MDHEN and CDR2 SYDVKM. The germline V and J ends were trimmed by 6 bases and 0 bases, with 15 bases remaining between them. The CDR3 totals 16 residues. CDR3 nucleotides: TGTGCCAGCAGCCAGCTCCTGGCCTCTAGCAATCAGCCCCAGCATTTT. This translates into CASSQLLASSNQPQHF.

The chain recombines TRBV18 with TRBJ1-1; D is perhaps TRBD1 (5 bases). The CDR3 totals 12 residues. The ends were cut back, 3 bases at V and 6 bases at J, with 8 bases in the middle. The V gene's germline CDR1 is KGHSH and CDR2 LQKENI. This chain's CDR3 is CASSPQTAEAFF. In nucleotides, the CDR3 is TGTGCCAGCTCACCCCAGACAGCTGAAGCTTTCTTT.

The chain carries TRBV18 and TRBJ2-7, with 8 bases aligning to TRBD1. This CDR3 contains 16 residues. Germline assignment: CDR1 KGHSH and CDR2 LQKENI. With V trimmed by 2 bases and J by 3 bases, 9 bases remained unmatched. The DNA for the CDR3 is TGTGCCAGCTCACCAGGACCCGACAGGGGCCTCTACGAGCAGTACGTC. Translated, it gives CASSPGPDRGLYEQYV.

The rearrangement joins TRBV19 to TRBJ1-2, with a tentative D call TRBD1 (5 bases). V was trimmed by 2 bases and J by 2 bases, leaving 9 bases between them. The CDR3 runs 14 residues. Germline CDR1 reads LNHDA; CDR2 reads SQIVND (reference sequence). The CDR3 region has the DNA TGTGCCAGTAGTATACCGGGGGTAAACTATGGCTACACCTTC. Protein: CASSIPGVNYGYTF.

V and J are TRBV24-1 and TRBJ2-1, with TRBD1 as a possible D gene (6 bases). The V gene lost 5 bases and the J gene lost 9 bases, with 13 bases spanning the gap. This CDR3 contains 13 residues. Germline values: CDR1 KGHDR, CDR2 SFDVKD. The CDR3 sequence is CATSGQGKGEQFF. CDR3 nucleotide sequence: TGTGCCACCAGTGGGCAGGGGAAAGGTGAGCAGTTCTTC.

The V gene is TRBV5-6, the J gene TRBJ1-3; TRBD1 might be the D (6 bases). Germline V CDR1 and CDR2: SGHDT, YYEEEE. The CDR3 is made up of 15 amino acids. Trimming shortened V by 4 bases and J by 0 bases, and 11 bases separated the two germline ends. DNA for the CDR3: TGTGCCAGCAGCGGCCGGGACAACTCTGGAAACACCATATATTTT. This encodes CASSGRDNSGNTIYF.